This T cell receptor (beta chain) was recorded in a study of vaccination effects on CD4 cells after COVID-19. For the study at large: At 16 days and at one week before vaccination, samples were given by two convalescent patients.

On this clone itself: Its antigen is currently unknown.

Pools of viral peptides were used by the ViraFEST assay to expand antigen-specific CD4+ T cells ahead of sequencing. Once cultured for 10 days, the cells underwent separation to obtain CD4+ T cells. From March to December 2020, the person had a SARS-CoV-2 infection that was confirmed by PCR. In the cultures, half the medium was exchanged for IL-2 medium on days 3 and 7. Study outcomes and limitations: Mainly new clones induced by vaccination were found among post-vaccine spike-reactive clones in convalescents. Clones that were induced by infection or by vaccine showed marked contraction late after vaccination.

Profiling relied on immunoSEQ multiplex PCR, and the TCRdb table lists in-frame clones only, not all of them. Of 35,000 to 45,000 clones listed, over 60% are singletons. The TCR sequence derives from a human donor who had a prior SARS-CoV-2 infection. The sample in question was CD4+ T cells from PBMCs cultured with a peptide pool, obtained before COVID-19 vaccination.

In DNA, the CDR3 is TGCGCCAGCAGCTCGGGACTAGCGTGGGAGACCCAGTACTTC. This codes for CASSSGLAWETQYF. This chain connects TRBV5-1 to TRBJ2-5; TRBD2 matches 10 bases. The junction had 4 bases not matched to a gene; V was cut back by 3 bases and J by 5 bases. The CDR3 loop spans 14 amino acids. Germline CDR1 reads SGHRS; CDR2 reads YFSETQ.